The 9 T cell receptor beta chains below were found in one sample sequenced in a study of T cells after yellow fever vaccination. MiXCR, applied by TCRdb to the 5' RACE reads, yields one record per CDR3 protein. The sample has a few hundred thousand distinct CDR3 sequences, about a sixth seen once. This specimen was PBMCs, taken around 5 days after the first yellow fever vaccination. The source of these receptors is a man aged 18 to 35 who received the YFV17D yellow fever vaccine.

The chain links TRBV5-1 to TRBJ2-1; 7 bases are shared with TRBD1. The germline V gene has CDR1 SGHRS and CDR2 YFSETQ. Losses at the gene ends were 0 bases for V and 7 bases for J; bases not matched to a gene: 4. The CDR3 spans 14 residues. CDR3 nucleotide sequence: TGCGCCAGCAGCTTGGGGACAGGAGATAATGAGCAGTTCTTC. It encodes CASSLGTGDNEQFF.

This chain links TRBV10-3 with TRBJ2-2, with TRBD2 identical over 10 bases. Trimming at V came to 3 bases and at J to 5 bases, leaving 12 bases not matched to a gene. The CDR3 contains 18 residues. Germline CDR1 ENHRY, CDR2 SYGVKD. Here the CDR3 DNA reads TGTGCCATCAGTGAATTCCCCCTAGCGGGGGACCCAACCGGGGAGCTGTTTTTT. Its protein is CAISEFPLAGDPTGELFF.

The table lists this clonotype with many counts. The V call is TRBV7-8, the J call TRBJ2-1; possibly TRBD2 for D (5 bases). From germline, CDR1 is SGHVS and CDR2 FQNEAQ. This CDR3 comprises 15 residues. Trimming removed 4 bases from V and 5 bases from J, with 15 bases in between. The CDR3 DNA is TGTGCCAGCAGCTCAGATCGGACTCTAAACAATGAGCAGTTCTTC. Amino acid sequence: CASSSDRTLNNEQFF.

For the CDR3, the DNA is TGTGCCAGCAGCCAGACTAGTTCCTACGAGCAGTACTTC. It specifies CASSQTSSYEQYF. The rearrangement uses TRBV5-5 and TRBJ2-7; tentatively, D is TRBD2 (6 bases). The V end lost 4 bases, the J end lost 1 base, and 9 bases lay between the germline ends. Germline V gene data show CDR1 as SGHKS and CDR2 as YYEKEE (reference sequence). This CDR3 region has 13 residues.

The chain has TRBV6-2 or TRBV6-3 and TRBJ2-7; possibly TRBD2 for D (6 bases). Trimming removed 6 bases from V and 4 bases from J, with 19 bases in between. This CDR3 spans 15 amino acids. Germline V gene lookup returns CDR1 MNHEY and CDR2 SVGEGT. CDR3 nucleotides: TGTGCCAGCAGCAGACGACTAGTTGATTCTTACGAGCAGTACTTC. It yields the protein CASSRRLVDSYEQYF.

This clonotype was counted only a few times. This chain links TRBV9 with TRBJ2-3; D possibly uses TRBD1 or TRBD2 (6 bases each). V lost 3 bases, J lost 5 bases, and 16 bases lay in between. The CDR3 length is 15 residues. Looked up from germline, CDR1 is SGDLS and CDR2 is YYNGEE. The CDR3, as DNA: TGTGCCAGCAGCGGGGGGGCCCTCGCCGGAGATACGCAGTATTTT. Its protein product is CASSGGALAGDTQYF.

This clonotype was picked up a small number of times. This chain connects TRBV2 to TRBJ1-1; D is uncertain. V gave up 4 bases and J gave up 8 bases, with 11 bases separating them. The CDR3 totals 12 residues. The germline V gene has CDR1 SNHLY and CDR2 FYNNEI. This chain's CDR3 is CASSGAGPEAFF. CDR3 coding DNA: TGTGCCAGCAGTGGGGCCGGGCCCGAAGCTTTCTTT.

The CDR3 nucleotides are TGTGCCAGCAGCTGGGACAACTTTAATCAGCCCCAGCATTTT. Its translation: CASSWDNFNQPQHF. The chain is built from TRBV7-8 and TRBJ1-5, with D possibly matching TRBD1 (6 bases). Trimming left V 4 bases short and J 4 bases short, with 11 bases between. Germline V lookup: CDR1 SGHVS, CDR2 FQNEAQ. This CDR3 has 14 residues. Using reference TRBV7-8 and TRBJ1-5 for the parts outside the CDR3, the full variable domain is GAGVSQSPRYKVAKRGQDVALRCDPISGHVSLFWYQQALGQGPEFLTYFQNEAQLDKSGLPSDRFFAERPEGSVSTLKIQRTQQEDSAVYLCASSWDNFNQPQHFGDGTRLSIL.

This clonotype has a handful of counts. The chain combines TRBV20-1 with TRBJ2-7, with D possibly matching TRBD1 (5 bases). V dropped 6 bases and J dropped 0 bases, with 12 bases sitting between them. This CDR3 is built from 13 residues. Germline V gene sequence: CDR1 DFQATT, CDR2 SNEGSKA (reference sequence). Here the CDR3 DNA reads TGCAGTGCCATGGACACTAACTCCTACGAGCAGTACTTC. This translates into CSAMDTNSYEQYF.